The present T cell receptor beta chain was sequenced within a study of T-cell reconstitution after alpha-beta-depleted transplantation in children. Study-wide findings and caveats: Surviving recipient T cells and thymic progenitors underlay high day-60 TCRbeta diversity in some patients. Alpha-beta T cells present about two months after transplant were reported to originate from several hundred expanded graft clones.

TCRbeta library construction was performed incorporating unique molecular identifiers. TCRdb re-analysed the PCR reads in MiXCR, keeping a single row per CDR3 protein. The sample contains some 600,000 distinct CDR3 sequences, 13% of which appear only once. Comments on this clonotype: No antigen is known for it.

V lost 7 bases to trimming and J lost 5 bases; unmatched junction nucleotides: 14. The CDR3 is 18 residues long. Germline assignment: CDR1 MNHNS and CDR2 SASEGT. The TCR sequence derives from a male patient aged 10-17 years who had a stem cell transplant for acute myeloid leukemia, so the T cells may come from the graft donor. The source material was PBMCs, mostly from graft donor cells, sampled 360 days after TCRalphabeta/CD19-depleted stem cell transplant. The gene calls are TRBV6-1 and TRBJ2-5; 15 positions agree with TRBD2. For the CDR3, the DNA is TGTGCCAGCACCACCGGACTAGCGGGAGGGCCCTGGGGGGAGACCCAGTACTTC. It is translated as CASTTGLAGGPWGETQYF.